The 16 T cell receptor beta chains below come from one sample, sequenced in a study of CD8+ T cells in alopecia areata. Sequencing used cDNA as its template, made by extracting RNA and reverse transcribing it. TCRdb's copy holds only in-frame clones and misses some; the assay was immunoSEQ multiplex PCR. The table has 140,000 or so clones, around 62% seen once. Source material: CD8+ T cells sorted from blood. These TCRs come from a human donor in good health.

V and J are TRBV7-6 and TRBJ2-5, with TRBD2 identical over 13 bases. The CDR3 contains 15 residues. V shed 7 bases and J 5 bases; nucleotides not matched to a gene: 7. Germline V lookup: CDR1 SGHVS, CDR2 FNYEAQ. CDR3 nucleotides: TGTGCCAGCATTCCACTAGCGGGAGGGGTGGAGACCCAGTACTTC. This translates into CASIPLAGGVETQYF.

CDR3: CASAAGPAGELFF. The CDR3 DNA reads as TGTGCCAGCGCAGCAGGCCCAGCCGGGGAGCTGTTTTTT. This sequence joins TRBV5-6 and TRBJ2-2; D gene unclear. V was pared by 7 bases and J by 6 bases, with 13 bases between. Per the germline V gene, CDR1 is SGHDT and CDR2 is YYEEEE. The CDR3 is 13 amino acids.

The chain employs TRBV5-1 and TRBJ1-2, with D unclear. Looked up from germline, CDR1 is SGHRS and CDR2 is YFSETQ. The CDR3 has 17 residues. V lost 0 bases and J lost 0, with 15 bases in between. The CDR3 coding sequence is TGCGCCAGCAGCTTGGTACGGCGGGGATTACCTAACTATGGCTACACCTTC. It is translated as CASSLVRRGLPNYGYTF.

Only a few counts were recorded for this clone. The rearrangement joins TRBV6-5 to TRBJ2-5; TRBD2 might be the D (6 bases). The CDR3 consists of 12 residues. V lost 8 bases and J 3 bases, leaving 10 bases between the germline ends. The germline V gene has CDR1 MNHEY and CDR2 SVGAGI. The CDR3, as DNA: TGTGCCAGCCTGGGGGGAGAAGAGACCCAGTACTTC. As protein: CASLGGEETQYF.

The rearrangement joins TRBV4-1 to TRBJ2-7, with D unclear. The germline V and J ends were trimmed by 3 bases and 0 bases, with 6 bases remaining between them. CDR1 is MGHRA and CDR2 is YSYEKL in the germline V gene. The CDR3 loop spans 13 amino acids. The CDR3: CASSQESSYEQYF. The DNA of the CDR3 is TGCGCCAGCAGCCAGGAAAGCTCCTACGAGCAGTACTTC.

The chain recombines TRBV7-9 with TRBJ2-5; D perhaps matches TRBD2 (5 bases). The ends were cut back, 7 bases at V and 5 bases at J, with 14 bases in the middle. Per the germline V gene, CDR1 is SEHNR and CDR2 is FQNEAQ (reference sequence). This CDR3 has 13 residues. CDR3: CASTSSAMETQYF. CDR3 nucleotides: TGTGCCAGCACCAGTAGCGCGATGGAGACCCAGTACTTC.

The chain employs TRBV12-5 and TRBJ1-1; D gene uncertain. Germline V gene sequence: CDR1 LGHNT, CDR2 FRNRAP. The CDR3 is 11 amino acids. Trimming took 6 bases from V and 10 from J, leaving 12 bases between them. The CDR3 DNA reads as TGTGCTAGTGGGCAGAATAGCCGAGCTTTCTTT. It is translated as CASGQNSRAFF.

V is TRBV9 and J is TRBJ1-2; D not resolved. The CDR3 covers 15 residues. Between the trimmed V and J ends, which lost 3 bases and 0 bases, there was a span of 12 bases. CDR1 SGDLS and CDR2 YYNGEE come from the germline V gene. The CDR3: CASSAEAHANYGYTF. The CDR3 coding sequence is TGTGCCAGCAGCGCGGAGGCCCACGCTAACTATGGCTACACCTTC.

CDR3 nucleotide sequence: TGTGCCATCTCGCAGGGGAACACTGAAGCTTTCTTT. As protein: CAISQGNTEAFF. This sequence joins TRBV10-3 and TRBJ1-1; D may be TRBD1 (5 bases). This CDR3 contains 12 residues. CDR1 is ENHRY and CDR2 is SYGVKD in the germline V gene. Trimming removed 8 bases at V and 1 base at J, with 8 bases between.

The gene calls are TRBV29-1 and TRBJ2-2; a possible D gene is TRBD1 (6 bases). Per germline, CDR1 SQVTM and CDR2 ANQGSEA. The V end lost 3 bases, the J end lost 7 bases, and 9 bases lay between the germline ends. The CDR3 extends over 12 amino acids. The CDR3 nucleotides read TGCAGCGTTGAGAGGGGGATCGGGGAGCTGTTTTTT. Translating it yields CSVERGIGELFF.

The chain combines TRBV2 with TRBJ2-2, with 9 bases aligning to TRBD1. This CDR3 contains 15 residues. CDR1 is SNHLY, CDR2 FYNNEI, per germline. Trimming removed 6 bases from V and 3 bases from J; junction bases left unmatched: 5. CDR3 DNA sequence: TGTGCCAGCAGGCGAACAGGGGGCGACACCGGGGAGCTGTTTTTT. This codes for CASRRTGGDTGELFF.

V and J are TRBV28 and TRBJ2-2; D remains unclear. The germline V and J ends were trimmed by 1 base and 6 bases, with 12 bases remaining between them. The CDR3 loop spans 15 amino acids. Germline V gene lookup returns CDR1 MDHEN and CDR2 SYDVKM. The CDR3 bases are TGTGCCAGCAGTTTATTCCCTAGGTGGGCCGGGGAGCTGTTTTTT. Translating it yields CASSLFPRWAGELFF.

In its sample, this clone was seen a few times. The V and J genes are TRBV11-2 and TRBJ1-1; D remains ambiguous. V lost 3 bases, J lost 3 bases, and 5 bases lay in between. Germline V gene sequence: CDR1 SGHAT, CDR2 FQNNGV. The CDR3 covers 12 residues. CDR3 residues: CASSFYHTEAFF. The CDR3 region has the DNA TGTGCCAGCAGCTTTTACCACACTGAAGCTTTCTTT.

CDR3 in amino acids: CASSNSYNEQFF. The CDR3 nucleotides are TGTGCCAGCAGTAACAGTTACAATGAGCAGTTCTTC. The chain links TRBV14 to TRBJ2-1; D call uncertain. Deletions cut 6 bases from V and 4 bases from J, with 7 bases between. Germline CDR1 reads SGHDN; CDR2 reads FVKESK. The CDR3 is 12 amino acids. Based on the CDR3 plus reference TRBV14 and TRBJ2-1, the full variable domain is EAGVTQFPSHSVIEKGQTVTLRCDPISGHDNLYWYRRVMGKEIKFLLHFVKESKQDESGMPNNRFLAERTGGTYSTLKVQPAELEDSGVYFCASSNSYNEQFFGPGTRLTVL.

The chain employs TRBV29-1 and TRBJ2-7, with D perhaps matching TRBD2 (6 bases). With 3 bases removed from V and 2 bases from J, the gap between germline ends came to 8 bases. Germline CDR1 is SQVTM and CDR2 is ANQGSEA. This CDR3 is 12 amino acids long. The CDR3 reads CSVEEGPYEQYF. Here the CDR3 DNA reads TGCAGCGTTGAGGAGGGACCCTACGAGCAGTACTTC.

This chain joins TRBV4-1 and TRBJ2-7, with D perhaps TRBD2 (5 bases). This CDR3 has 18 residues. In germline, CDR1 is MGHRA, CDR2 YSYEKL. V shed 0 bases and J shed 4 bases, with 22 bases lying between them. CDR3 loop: CASSQDHLRSGTTYEQYF. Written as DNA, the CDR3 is TGCGCCAGCAGCCAAGATCACCTTCGGAGCGGTACTACTTACGAGCAGTACTTC.